A selection of T cell receptor beta chains follows, all from one sample in a study of blood T cells in healthy people across ages. MiXCR was run by TCRdb on the 5' RACE reads, yielding one entry per CDR3 protein. This sample has over a million distinct CDR3 sequences; roughly 43% occur once, and the top ten carry about 3.8%. The specimen sequenced was blood. Receptor source: a young woman in good health. The CDR3 runs from the conserved cysteine through the conserved F or W. A D gene is named only where the DNA matches it firmly. Size values are once, few and many counts, or a class for expanded clones, and some rows have none.

TRBV7-9	TRBJ2-3	-	-	TGTGCCAGCAGATTCGGACTCGTGGGGCCAGATACGCAGTATTTT	CASRFGLVGPDTQYF
TRBV27	TRBJ1-1	-	TRBD1	TGTGCCAGCAGTGAGGGGACAGGGGCTGAAGCTTTCTTT	CASSEGTGAEAFF
TRBV27	TRBJ2-3	-	-	TGTGCCAGCAGTAGCCGTTGGAGGCTAGGCACAGATACGCAGTATTTT	CASSSRWRLGTDTQYF
TRBV4-2	TRBJ1-2	once	-	TGTGCCAGCAGCCAAGAAAAGGGTCATGGCTACACCTTC	CASSQEKGHGYTF
TRBV7-8	TRBJ2-7	-	TRBD1	TGTGCCAGCAGCTTTGGGGACAGGGGGCTTGGGTACGAGCAGTACTTC	CASSFGDRGLGYEQYF
TRBV6-1	TRBJ2-1	-	-	TGTGCCACCTACTACAATGAGCAGTTCTTC	CATYYNEQFF
TRBV29-1	TRBJ2-1	few	-	TGCAGCGTCGTCGGAGGGTCAAGGAATGAGCAGTTCTTC	CSVVGGSRNEQFF
TRBV30	TRBJ1-1	-	-	TGTGCCTGGAGCGACAGTTCGGGGACTGAAGCTTTCTTT	CAWSDSSGTEAFF
TRBV28	TRBJ2-7	-	-	TGTGCCAGCAGTTCCAGGGGACACGTAAGATACAATGAGCAGTACTTC	CASSSRGHVRYNEQYF
TRBV28	TRBJ2-1	-	-	TGTGCCAGCAGCTCGTACTTCAATGAGCAGTTCTTC	CASSSYFNEQFF
TRBV2	TRBJ2-7	-	TRBD2	TGTGCCGGCAATCCGGAGGCTAGCGGGGGCCATAGCTCCTACAATGAGCAGTACTTC	CAGNPEASGGHSSYNEQYF
TRBV19	TRBJ2-7	-	TRBD2	TGTGCCAGTAGTATTACTAGCGGGAGATCGTCTGGGCAGTACTTC	CASSITSGRSSGQYF
TRBV12-3/TRBV12-4	TRBJ2-1	-	-	TGTGCCAGCAGTCACAGGGATCCTGAGCAGTTCTTC	CASSHRDPEQFF
TRBV7-2	TRBJ2-7	few	TRBD1	TGTGCCAGCAGCCGACTACAGGGGGCCTACGAGCAGTACTTC	CASSRLQGAYEQYF
TRBV4-3	TRBJ2-7	few	-	TGCGCCAGCAGCCAAGATAAGAACAGGGCCTACGAGCAGTACTTC	CASSQDKNRAYEQYF
TRBV28	TRBJ2-3	-	TRBD1	TGTACCAGCAGTCCGAAACAGGGGGCGTCCACAGATACGCAGTATTTT	CTSSPKQGASTDTQYF
TRBV4-2	TRBJ2-1	-	-	TGTGCCAGCAGCCCGGAGGTCCCCCACAATGAGCAGTTCTTC	CASSPEVPHNEQFF
TRBV6-2/TRBV6-3	TRBJ1-5	-	-	TGTGCCAGCAGTTACGGGGTGAGCAATCAGCCCCAGCATTTT	CASSYGVSNQPQHF
TRBV12-5	TRBJ1-1	few	-	TGTGCTAGTGAGTCGGTAAGGAACACTGAAGCTTTCTTT	CASESVRNTEAFF
TRBV4-3	TRBJ2-3	few	-	TGCGCCAGCAGCCAAGATCAGGGGGGATCCACAGATACGCAGTATTTT	CASSQDQGGSTDTQYF
TRBV6-5	TRBJ1-1	-	-	TGTGCCAGCAGGGAAGCAGGAGCAACGAACACTGAAGCTTTCTTT	CASREAGATNTEAFF
TRBV27	TRBJ2-7	-	TRBD2	TGTGCCAGCAATAGCGGGAGTTACAATGAGCAGTACTTC	CASNSGSYNEQYF
TRBV3-1	TRBJ2-7	few	TRBD2	TGTGCCAGCAGCCAAGATCTGGCGGGAGTTTACAACGAGCAGTACTTC	CASSQDLAGVYNEQYF
TRBV10-3	TRBJ2-5	few	TRBD2	TGTGCCATCAGTCCCTCTAGCGGCCAAGAGACCCAGTACTTC	CAISPSSGQETQYF
TRBV5-1	TRBJ2-1	-	-	TGCGCCAGCAGCCCCCCCGGGGAGTTCCCTTACAATGAGCAGTTCTTC	CASSPPGEFPYNEQFF
TRBV11-3	TRBJ2-3	few	TRBD2	TGTGCCAGCAGCTTAACGGGGTGGACTAGCGGGGGTCAGCATCATACGCAGTATTTT	CASSLTGWTSGGQHHTQYF
TRBV7-9	TRBJ2-5	few	TRBD2	TGTGCCAGCAGCTTAGCGACTAGCGGAGCCCAAGAGACCCAGTACTTC	CASSLATSGAQETQYF
TRBV29-1	TRBJ2-3	few	TRBD1	TGCAGCGTTGAAGATTCTGGACAGGGCATGGATACGCAGTATTTT	CSVEDSGQGMDTQYF
TRBV29-1	TRBJ1-3	-	-	TGCAGCGTGGTAGTTGTCTCTGGAAACACCATATATTTT	CSVVVVSGNTIYF
TRBV20-1	TRBJ2-4	-	-	TGCAGTGCTAGAACCCTCATGGGACGTGATACAAAAAACATTCAGTACTTC	CSARTLMGRDTKNIQYF
TRBV6-4	TRBJ2-1	few	-	TGTGCCAGCAGTGACTTAACAGGGCCCAATGAGCAGTTCTTC	CASSDLTGPNEQFF
TRBV3-1	TRBJ1-5	once	-	TGTGCCAGCAGCCAACACAGGGCGTACTTGGTTGGCAATCAGCCCCAGCATTTT	CASSQHRAYLVGNQPQHF
TRBV19	TRBJ1-1	-	-	TGTGCCAGTGGAGGAGCCCTACTATACACTGAAGCTTTCTTT	CASGGALLYTEAFF
TRBV5-1	TRBJ1-2	-	-	TGCGCCAGCAGCTTGGATGGCGATCCCCTCTATGGCTACACCTTC	CASSLDGDPLYGYTF
TRBV27	TRBJ1-2	-	-	TGTGCCTGCAGTCCCATAAAGGGACGGGGTCAAGGGTATGGCTACACCTTC	CACSPIKGRGQGYGYTF
TRBV11-1	TRBJ2-3	-	TRBD2	TGTGCCAGCAGCCATATTTTAGCGGGTCGCACAGATACGCAGTATTTT	CASSHILAGRTDTQYF
TRBV9	TRBJ2-3	few	-	TGTGCCAGCAGCGTAGGCGGTACGGCAACAGATACGCAGTATTTT	CASSVGGTATDTQYF
TRBV9	TRBJ1-1	-	-	TGTGCCAGCAGCGTAATCGGACAGATGAACACTGAAGCTTTCTTT	CASSVIGQMNTEAFF
TRBV12-3/TRBV12-4	TRBJ2-7	-	TRBD2	TGTGCCAGCAGCCCCTCGGGAGGCCCCGGATCCTACGAGCAGTACTTC	CASSPSGGPGSYEQYF
TRBV7-3	TRBJ2-3	few	TRBD2	TGTGCCAGCAGCTCCCTTGGCGGGAGGGCAGATACGCAGTATTTT	CASSSLGGRADTQYF
TRBV12-3/TRBV12-4	TRBJ1-1	-	-	TGTGCCAGCAGTTTTTTATCCAGGGGTCTTTTTAACGCTGAAGCTTTCTTT	CASSFLSRGLFNAEAFF